This entry features one T cell receptor (beta chain) sequence. Its antigen remains unidentified. Time point of the sample: pre-sensitization, week 0. Treatment meaning: therapeutic diphenylcyclopropenone sensitization with weekly scalp DPC. Those who donated were patients with alopecia, 18 to 70 years of age, and suitable for DPC. Total RNA was isolated from whole blood that had not been fractionated. TCRdb re-called the RACE reads with MiXCR, one entry per CDR3 protein. The table lists under 110,000 distinct CDR3 sequences, 12% of them singletons. The germline CDR1 and CDR2 sequences are MNHEY and SVGAGI. Trimming shortened V by 2 bases and J by 1 base, and 11 bases separated the two germline ends. The length of the CDR3 is 15 residues. These data originate in a study of human T cells and chemical hapten exposure. General study findings and limits: PT1 expanded TCR numbers rose with patch test score. Significantly greater numbers of large CDR3 similarity clusters came from expanded TCRs than from controls.

The sequence was obtained from a woman aged 50 to 60 with alopecia areata. Some clones in this sample may be carry-over from other donors' samples. This sample comprised whole blood, obtained in connection with sensitization to the hapten diphenylcyclopropenone (DPC). This chain joins TRBV6-5 and TRBJ1-1, with unresolved D. The CDR3 DNA reads TGTGCCAGCAGTTACGCGGGGTGGGGGAACACTGAAGCTTTCTTT. Residues: CASSYAGWGNTEAFF.